Listed here are 17 T cell receptor beta chains from one sample, sequenced in a study of T cells after yellow fever vaccination. TCRdb redid the calling of the 5' RACE reads with MiXCR, one entry per CDR3 protein. The sample consists of a few hundred thousand distinct CDR3 sequences, approximately 4% of them appearing once. Sequencing was performed on PBMCs, taken 5 days after the yellow fever booster vaccination. These receptors were taken from a man aged 18 to 35 who received the YFV17D yellow fever vaccine.

This sequence joins TRBV7-2 and TRBJ2-3, with 9 bases aligning to TRBD2. From germline, CDR1 is SGHTA and CDR2 FQGNSA. The CDR3 contains 14 residues. V shed 3 bases and J 6 bases; nucleotides not matched to a gene: 4. Written as DNA, the CDR3 is TGTGCCAGCAGCTTTGGTAGCGGGGGTGATACGCAGTATTTT. It encodes CASSFGSGGDTQYF.

This clonotype appeared a few times. The chain carries TRBV5-1 and TRBJ2-2; tentatively, D is TRBD1 or TRBD2 (6 bases each). This CDR3 contains 17 residues. V was cut by 4 bases and J by 1 base, with 17 bases left in between. Germline V CDR1 and CDR2: SGHRS, YFSETQ. The CDR3 DNA is TGCGCCAGCAGCCCGTATACGGGGGCCTTGAACACCGGGGAGCTGTTTTTT. Its protein is CASSPYTGALNTGELFF.

V is TRBV12-3 or TRBV12-4 and J is TRBJ2-7, with D maybe TRBD2 (5 bases). V lost 3 bases to trimming and J lost 1 base, with 7 bases between them. The CDR3 consists of 13 residues. This chain's CDR3 is CASSFAGSYEQYV. The DNA of the CDR3 is TGTGCCAGCAGTTTCGCGGGTTCCTACGAGCAGTACGTC.

The chain recombines TRBV29-1 with TRBJ2-1; the match to TRBD1 covers 9 bases. Germline values: CDR1 SQVTM, CDR2 ANQGSEA. The CDR3 runs to 16 residues. J lost 6 bases, V lost 4 bases, and 13 bases had no gene match. CDR3 sequence: CSVVSLGGQGPNEQFF. The CDR3 coding sequence is TGCAGCGTTGTTAGTTTAGGGGGACAGGGACCCAATGAGCAGTTCTTC.

A word on this clonotype: One end of the junction varies from germline; a read error may be responsible. This sequence joins TRBV11-2 and TRBJ1-1; a possible D gene is TRBD1 (6 bases). This CDR3 region has 16 residues. Germline CDR1 and CDR2: SGHAT and FQNNGV. The CDR3 DNA reads as TGTGCCAGCAGATTAGGGGTGGCAGGGGTGAACACTGAAGCTTTCTTT. Its translation is CASRLGVAGVNTEAFF. The full variable domain, with the rest looked up from reference TRBV11-2 and TRBJ1-1, is EAGVAQSPRYKIIEKRQSVAFWCNPISGHATLYWYQQILGQGPKLLIQFQNNGVVDDSQLPKDRFSAERLKGVDSTLKIQPAKLEDSAVYLCASRLGVAGVNTEAFFGQGTRLTVV.

This clonotype was detected ten times or more. The chain joins TRBV7-9 to TRBJ2-1; 13 positions match TRBD2. V shed 5 bases, J shed 5 bases, and the junction held 3 bases outside the gene matches. The CDR3 extends over 15 amino acids. Germline CDR1 and CDR2: SEHNR and FQNEAQ (reference sequence). The CDR3 bases are TGTGCCAGCAGCGTAGGACTAGCGGGGGACAATGAGCAGTTCTTC. The encoded protein is CASSVGLAGDNEQFF.

V is TRBV7-2 and J is TRBJ1-3, with D possibly TRBD1 on 5 matching bases. V lost 3 bases, J lost 2 bases, and 11 bases lay in between. Germline V gene sequence: CDR1 SGHTA, CDR2 FQGNSA. The CDR3 contains 15 residues. This CDR3 reads CASSFQGVAGNTIYF. In DNA form, the CDR3 reads TGTGCCAGCAGCTTTCAGGGTGTCGCTGGAAACACCATATATTTT.

This clonotype was picked up a small number of times. The chain joins TRBV20-1 to TRBJ2-1; 9 nucleotides match TRBD2. Trimming cost V 3 bases and J 0 bases; bases outside gene matches: 15. CDR3 length equals 19 residues. CDR1 is DFQATT and CDR2 is SNEGSKA in the germline V gene (reference sequence). CDR3 nucleotides: TGCAGTGCTAGTGGGCTAGCGGGGTCCCTGGGGAGCTCCTACAATGAGCAGTTCTTC. Protein: CSASGLAGSLGSSYNEQFF.

A few counts support this clonotype. V gene TRBV7-3 combines with J gene TRBJ1-1; weak D call: TRBD1 (5 bases). The CDR3 runs 14 residues. V lost 1 base and J lost 7, with 13 bases in between. Germline loops: CDR1 SGHTA, CDR2 FQGTGA. CDR3 in amino acids: CASSLNPGVGEAFF. The CDR3 DNA reads TGTGCCAGCAGCTTAAATCCGGGGGTTGGTGAAGCTTTCTTT.

This chain joins TRBV20-1 and TRBJ2-1, with D perhaps matching TRBD2 (7 bases). Germline V gene sequence: CDR1 DFQATT, CDR2 SNEGSKA (reference sequence). The CDR3 runs 12 residues. The CDR3 nucleotides are TGCAGGATGGGGGGGGCCAGGAATGAGCAGTTCTTC. This sequence encodes CRMGGARNEQFF.

This clonotype was seen repeatedly, ten times or more. This chain connects TRBV19 to TRBJ2-7; 14 bases agree with TRBD2. V dropped 5 bases and J dropped 0; count of bases not matched to a gene: 9. The CDR3 is made up of 18 amino acids. The germline V gene has CDR1 LNHDA and CDR2 SQIVND (reference sequence). The CDR3: CASSSGLAGGRSSYEQYF. CDR3 in DNA: TGTGCCAGTAGTTCCGGACTAGCGGGGGGTCGAAGCTCCTACGAGCAGTACTTC.

J is TRBJ1-1 and V is TRBV7-3; D is possibly TRBD1 (6 bases). V was trimmed by 0 bases and J by 4 bases, leaving 12 bases between them. Per the germline V gene, CDR1 is SGHTA and CDR2 is FQGTGA. CDR3 length: 15 residues. The CDR3 spells CASSLTPGVSTEAFF. CDR3 nucleotides: TGTGCCAGCAGCTTAACCCCAGGGGTAAGCACTGAAGCTTTCTTT.

This clonotype was detected only a few times. The chain has TRBV20-1 and TRBJ2-7; TRBD1 matches at 8 bases. CDR1 and CDR2 (germline): DFQATT, SNEGSKA (reference sequence). V shed 5 bases and J 0 bases; nucleotides not matched to a gene: 6. This CDR3 region has 14 residues. CDR3 region: CSASRTGNSYEQYF. CDR3 in DNA: TGCAGTGCTTCCCGGACAGGGAACTCCTACGAGCAGTACTTC.

This clonotype occurred many times. The chain combines TRBV27 with TRBJ2-2; TRBD1 is a possible D gene (5 bases). This CDR3 spans 15 amino acids. V was clipped by 2 bases and J by 0 bases, with 7 bases between them. CDR1 is MNHEY, CDR2 SMNVEV, per germline (reference sequence). This CDR3 reads CASSLQGPNTGELFF. In DNA, the CDR3 is TGTGCCAGCAGTTTACAGGGCCCGAACACCGGGGAGCTGTTTTTT.

This clonotype was seen repeatedly, ten times or more. The chain uses TRBV18 and TRBJ1-1; possibly TRBD1 for D (6 bases). Germline CDR1 is KGHSH and CDR2 is LQKENI. The V gene lost 0 bases and the J gene lost 5 bases, with 13 bases spanning the gap. The CDR3 extends over 15 amino acids. The CDR3 region is CASSPPHGGPTEAFF. In nucleotides, the CDR3 is TGTGCCAGCTCACCACCCCACGGGGGCCCAACTGAAGCTTTCTTT.

V usage is TRBV9 and J usage is TRBJ2-7; TRBD2 is a possible D gene (5 bases). CDR3 length: 13 amino acids. Germline values: CDR1 SGDLS, CDR2 YYNGEE. V lost 1 base and J 3 bases, leaving 8 bases between the germline ends. The CDR3 nucleotides are TGTGCCAGCAGCGTACTTCGGGGCTACGAGCAGTACTTC. Protein product: CASSVLRGYEQYF.

This clonotype has at least ten counts. The chain joins TRBV25-1 to TRBJ2-1; a weak D match, TRBD2 (6 bases). This CDR3 has 16 amino acids. Germline CDR1 and CDR2: MGHDK and SYGVNS. V was shortened by 1 base and J by 4 bases, with 14 bases between the two germline ends. The CDR3 DNA sequence: TGTGCCAGCAGTGAATTTAGCTCGAGCGGGTACAATGAGCAGTTCTTC. Its translation: CASSEFSSSGYNEQFF. Full variable domain (remainder filled in from reference TRBV25-1 and TRBJ2-1): EADIYQTPRYLVIGTGKKITLECSQTMGHDKMYWYQQDPGMELHLIHYSYGVNSTEKGDLSSESTVSRIRTEHFPLTLESARPSHTSQYLCASSEFSSSGYNEQFFGPGTRLTVL.